These 6 T cell receptor beta chains originate from one sample sequenced in a study of blood T cells in healthy people across ages. A J-beta primer mix and a sample-barcoded 5' primer were used in a second PCR of roughly 6 to 12 cycles. In TCRdb, the 5' RACE reads were re-called with MiXCR into one record per CDR3 protein. Here the sample spans hundreds of thousands of distinct CDR3 sequences, roughly 21% being singletons. The source material was blood. The receptors stem from a man aged 70 or older in good health.

The V gene is TRBV5-1, the J gene TRBJ2-3, with 8 nucleotides matching TRBD2. The CDR3 contains 16 residues. The J segment lost 1 base and the V segment lost 0 bases, leaving 4 bases of the junction unmatched. Per the germline V gene, CDR1 is SGHRS and CDR2 is YFSETQ. CDR3 residues: CASSLGLARGTDTQYF. The CDR3, as DNA: TGCGCCAGCAGCTTGGGACTAGCGCGGGGCACAGATACGCAGTATTTT. Full variable domain (outside the CDR3, taken from reference TRBV5-1 and TRBJ2-3): KAGVTQTPRYLIKTRGQQVTLSCSPISGHRSVSWYQQTPGQGLQFLFEYFSETQRNKGNFPGRFSGRQFSNSRSEMNVSTLELGDSALYLCASSLGLARGTDTQYFGPGTRLTVL.

The chain joins TRBV28 to TRBJ2-5; D unresolved. The CDR3 extends over 14 amino acids. Germline V gives CDR1 MDHEN, CDR2 SYDVKM. The V end was cut by 2 bases, the J end by 1 base, with 8 bases between. This chain's CDR3 is CASSLKAIQETQYF. CDR3 DNA: TGTGCCAGCAGTTTAAAAGCTATCCAAGAGACCCAGTACTTC.

The V and J genes are TRBV10-3 and TRBJ2-1; D gene unclear. Germline V CDR1 and CDR2: ENHRY, SYGVKD. This CDR3 spans 15 amino acids. Deletions cut 4 bases from V and 0 bases from J, with 10 bases between. CDR3 region: CAISGGRPSYNEQFF. CDR3 sequence (DNA): TGTGCCATCAGTGGAGGCCGGCCCTCCTACAATGAGCAGTTCTTC.

This clonotype was seen a handful of times. This chain uses TRBV5-1 with TRBJ2-1; 7 bases match TRBD2. Germline trimming cut 4 bases from V and 12 bases from J; bases unmatched to any gene: 7. The CDR3 contains 12 residues. The germline V gene encodes CDR1 SGHRS and CDR2 YFSETQ. Written as DNA, the CDR3 is TGCGCCAGCAGCACCACTAGCGCTGTGCAGTTCTTC. Residues: CASSTTSAVQFF.

This clonotype was observed a few times. The chain has TRBV9 and TRBJ1-4; D is possibly TRBD1 (5 bases). Germline V lookup: CDR1 SGDLS, CDR2 YYNGEE. Trimming left V 3 bases short and J 8 bases short, with 17 bases between. The CDR3 is 15 amino acids. CDR3 DNA: TGTGCCAGCAGCGGAGAGGAAGGGGTCGGCGAAAAACTGTTTTTT. Translated, it gives CASSGEEGVGEKLFF.

The rearrangement links TRBV5-8 to TRBJ2-7; possibly TRBD1 for D (6 bases). CDR1 is SGHTS, CDR2 YDEGEE, per germline. V was trimmed by 0 bases and J by 6 bases, leaving 16 bases between them. There are 15 residues in the CDR3. CDR3 loop: CASSLVRGHRIEQYF. CDR3 nucleotides: TGTGCCAGCAGCTTGGTGAGGGGACATAGGATCGAGCAGTACTTC. Drawing the rest from reference TRBV5-8 and TRBJ2-7, the complete variable domain is EAGVTQSPTHLIKTRGQQATLRCSPISGHTSVYWYQQALGLGLQFLLWYDEGEERNRGNFPPRFSGRQFPNYSSELNVNALELEDSALYLCASSLVRGHRIEQYFGPGTRLTVT.